This entry concerns a single T cell receptor beta chain. The data belong to a study of T cell changes during pregnancy in multiple sclerosis. This CDR3 is built from 17 residues. The V end was cut by 1 base, the J end by 0 bases, with 13 bases between. Germline values: CDR1 SGHAT, CDR2 FQDESV (reference sequence). TCRdb keeps only in-frame clones here, not all; method: immunoSEQ multiplex PCR. The table includes about 75,000 clones, about 93% detected once. The sequencing used CD4+ T cells from peripheral blood mononuclear cells, collected after pregnancy. The chain recombines TRBV11-1 with TRBJ1-3; D perhaps matches TRBD1 (6 bases). This receptor was identified in a female donor with multiple sclerosis, enrolled in a pregnancy study. CDR3 sequence: CASSLGQARISGNTIYF. The CDR3 DNA sequence: TGTGCCAGCAGCTTAGGACAGGCCCGGATCTCTGGAAACACCATATATTTT.